This T cell receptor beta chain was recovered during a study of blood T cells in healthy people across ages. The CDR3 length is 12 residues. Germline lookup yields CDR1 PRHDT and CDR2 FYEKMQ (reference sequence). The J segment lost 8 bases and the V segment lost 5 bases, leaving 5 bases of the junction unmatched. Isolation yielded PBMCs, at least 7 million per sample, in every case. Extraction of total RNA produced a minimum of 5.5 micrograms from each sample. It was with a sample-barcoded 5' primer and a J-beta primer mix that a second PCR of roughly 7 to 12 cycles was run. TCRdb passed the 5' RACE reads through MiXCR, listing each CDR3 protein once. The table shows around 1,700,000 distinct CDR3 sequences, with 28% occurring only once.

The sequencing input was blood. This chain links TRBV13 with TRBJ1-1; 7 bases fit TRBD1. The clonotype comes from a woman between 25 and 40 years old in good health. In DNA form, the CDR3 reads TGTGCCAGCAGCGATAGGGGGCGGGAAGCTTTCTTT. Its translation: CASSDRGREAFF.